The 28 T cell receptor beta chains presented below share a single source sample, sequenced in a study of memory CD4+ T cells and cytomegalovirus serostatus. Libraries were prepared by immunoSEQ multiplex PCR; TCRdb keeps only in-frame clonotypes and omits some of them. The sample includes over 35,000 clones, around 84% of them seen just once. Single viable CD3+CD4+CD8-CD45RO+ cells were sorted as the memory CD4+ T cells. Sample: memory CD4+ T cells from blood. Receptors were obtained from an adult in good health and CMV-seronegative.

This chain links TRBV5-6 with TRBJ1-2, with D tentatively TRBD1 (6 bases). Looked up from germline, CDR1 is SGHDT and CDR2 is YYEEEE. V was pared by 4 bases and J by 3 bases, with 19 bases between. The CDR3 sequence is 16 residues long. CDR3 amino acids: CASSPDSGVSDYGYTF. The CDR3, as DNA: TGTGCCAGCAGCCCCGATTCAGGGGTCTCGGACTATGGCTACACCTTC.

This clone is categorized as medium-sized (0.01 to 0.1%). This chain links TRBV14 with TRBJ2-2; TRBD1 matches 7 bases. J was trimmed by 5 bases and V by 5 bases; bases with no gene match: 5. Germline CDR1 and CDR2: SGHDN and FVKESK. This CDR3 is 14 amino acids long. The CDR3 sequence is CASSIRQGTGELFF. The CDR3 DNA follows: TGTGCCAGCAGCATTCGACAGGGAACCGGGGAGCTGTTTTTT.

The chain has TRBV6-1 and TRBJ2-2; D is perhaps TRBD2 (5 bases). The germline gives CDR1 MNHNS, CDR2 SASEGT. V was pared by 4 bases and J by 8 bases, with 11 bases between. This CDR3 comprises 13 residues. CDR3 in amino acids: CASSALAPGELFF. For the CDR3, the DNA is TGTGCCAGCAGTGCCCTAGCTCCGGGGGAGCTGTTTTTT.

This chain links TRBV7-3 with TRBJ2-5; 10 bases fit TRBD2. CDR3 size: 17 residues. Germline-derived CDR1 and CDR2 are SGHTA and FQGTGA. V dropped 1 base and J dropped 2; count of bases not matched to a gene: 7. CDR3 bases: TGTGCCAGCAGCTTAAGTGGTAGCGGGGGGCCACAAGAGACCCAGTACTTC. Translating gives CASSLSGSGGPQETQYF.

The chain carries TRBV21-1 and TRBJ1-2; the table's D call TRBD1 went unverified against the DNA. TRBV21-1 constitutes a pseudogene. The CDR3 runs to 17 residues. CDR3 protein: CASAGGMGQSQLRGYTF. CDR3 coding DNA: TGTGCCAGCGCCGGGGGCATGGGACAGAGTCAGTTGCGGGGCTACACCTTC.

This chain uses TRBV5-1 with TRBJ1-2, with D possibly being TRBD1 (6 bases). Trimming pared 2 bases from V and 6 bases from J, leaving 11 bases between. There are 13 residues in the CDR3. The germline gives CDR1 SGHRS, CDR2 YFSETQ. The CDR3 sequence: CASSFQGHDGYTF. The DNA of the CDR3 is TGCGCCAGCAGCTTCCAGGGGCATGATGGCTACACCTTC.

V gene TRBV25-1 combines with J gene TRBJ1-3; D unresolved. The V gene's germline CDR1 is MGHDK and CDR2 SYGVNS. The CDR3 sequence is 14 residues long. Trimming removed 3 bases from V and 2 bases from J, with 8 bases in between. CDR3 protein: CASSDRTAGNTIYF. The CDR3, as DNA: TGTGCCAGCAGTGACCGGACGGCTGGAAACACCATATATTTT.

The V gene is TRBV5-1, the J gene TRBJ1-5; D remains ambiguous. This CDR3 contains 15 residues. Trimming took off 0 bases at V and 3 bases at J, with 10 bases between the two ends. CDR1 SGHRS and CDR2 YFSETQ come from the germline V gene. CDR3 residues: CASSLDSRSNQPQHF. The CDR3 nucleotides are TGCGCCAGCAGCTTGGACAGCCGGTCCAATCAGCCCCAGCATTTT.

The chain has TRBV18 and TRBJ2-5; D gene unclear. V was pared by 8 bases and J by 5 bases, with 12 bases between. The CDR3 has 12 amino acids. Germline V gene data show CDR1 as KGHSH and CDR2 as LQKENI. CDR3 nucleotide sequence: TGTGCCAGCACTTCGGGCTTGGAGACCCAGTACTTC. It codes for CASTSGLETQYF.

The chain is built from TRBV13 and TRBJ1-2, with 9 nucleotides matching TRBD1. V shed 5 bases and J 3 bases; nucleotides not matched to a gene: 7. CDR1 and CDR2 from the germline V gene are PRHDT and FYEKMQ (reference sequence). The length of the CDR3 is 15 residues. The CDR3 reads CASSPQGAPDYGYTF. CDR3 nucleotide sequence: TGTGCCAGCAGCCCACAGGGGGCGCCGGACTATGGCTACACCTTC.

The CDR3 loop reads CASSLNGGGGETQYF. CDR3 DNA sequence: TGTGCCAGCAGCTTAAACGGCGGGGGAGGAGAGACCCAGTACTTC. The chain employs TRBV7-3 and TRBJ2-5; 7 bases agree with TRBD2. The CDR3 consists of 15 residues. Germline V gives CDR1 SGHTA, CDR2 FQGTGA. Germline trimming cut 1 base from V and 4 bases from J; bases unmatched to any gene: 6.

CDR3 bases: TGCGCCAGCAGCTTGGAGGGGGCAAGGACTAATGAAAAACTGTTTTTT. Encoded protein: CASSLEGARTNEKLFF. The rearrangement links TRBV5-1 to TRBJ1-4, with 7 bases fitting TRBD1. Germline trimming cut 0 bases from V and 2 bases from J; bases unmatched to any gene: 4. There are 16 residues in the CDR3. Germline CDR1 reads SGHRS; CDR2 reads YFSETQ.

This clone showed up just a few times. The V gene is TRBV2, the J gene TRBJ2-2; D gene ambiguous. The germline V and J ends were trimmed by 4 bases and 5 bases, with 8 bases remaining between them. Germline V CDR1 and CDR2: SNHLY, FYNNEI. The CDR3 is 13 residues long. In DNA form, the CDR3 reads TGTGCCAGCAGTGCCTTAAGAACCGGGGAGCTGTTTTTT. Encoded protein: CASSALRTGELFF.

This chain connects TRBV9 to TRBJ2-7; the D gene is possibly TRBD1 (6 bases). The CDR3 runs to 14 residues. Trimming removed 0 bases at V and 0 bases at J, with 7 bases between. Germline lookup yields CDR1 SGDLS and CDR2 YYNGEE. CDR3 amino acids: CASSVVDSSYEQYF. CDR3 DNA sequence: TGTGCCAGCAGCGTAGTGGACAGCTCCTACGAGCAGTACTTC.

V gene TRBV2 combines with J gene TRBJ2-2; 7 positions agree with TRBD2. Per the germline V gene, CDR1 is SNHLY and CDR2 is FYNNEI. There are 16 residues in the CDR3. The V gene end was trimmed by 6 bases and the J gene end by 6 bases; junction bases not matched to a gene: 13. Here the CDR3 DNA reads TGTGCCAGCAGGGGACGGACTAGTAGATCCGCCGGGGAGCTGTTTTTT. Amino acid sequence: CASRGRTSRSAGELFF.

The chain carries TRBV6-6 and TRBJ1-2; D is unresolved. Trimming removed 4 bases from V and 0 bases from J, with 6 bases in between. This CDR3 comprises 13 residues. The germline V gene encodes CDR1 MNHNY and CDR2 SVGAGI (reference sequence). This CDR3 is CASSLSPNYGYTF. Written as DNA, the CDR3 is TGTGCCAGCAGTTTATCACCTAACTATGGCTACACCTTC.

This clone was detected a few times. The chain combines TRBV21-1 with TRBJ2-7. TRBV21-1 is a pseudogene locus. This CDR3 has 15 amino acids. Here the CDR3 DNA reads TGTGCCAGAGCCGACGTACGAGGGGACCCCTACGAGCAGTACTTC. Its translation: CARADVRGDPYEQYF.

This chain joins TRBV6-6 and TRBJ1-5; TRBD1 agrees at 10 bases. The germline CDR1 and CDR2 sequences are MNHNY and SVGAGI (reference sequence). V was pared by 7 bases and J by 2 bases, with 5 bases of the junction left unmatched. The CDR3 contains 15 residues. For the CDR3, the DNA is TGTGCCAGCACCTTGACAGGGGGCGGCAATCAGCCCCAGCATTTT. Its protein product is CASTLTGGGNQPQHF.

The CDR3: CASSLVGGNEQYF. For the CDR3, the DNA is TGTGCCAGCAGCTTAGTGGGGGGGAACGAGCAGTACTTC. The gene calls are TRBV7-2 and TRBJ2-7; 7 bases fit TRBD2. The CDR3 runs 13 residues. Per germline, CDR1 SGHTA and CDR2 FQGNSA. With V trimmed by 1 base and J by 5 bases, 2 bases remained unmatched. The variable domain in full, with the rest retrieved from reference TRBV7-2 and TRBJ2-7, is GAGVSQSPSNKVTEKGKDVELRCDPISGHTALYWYRQSLGQGLEFLIYFQGNSAPDKSGLPSDRFSAERTGGSVSTLTIQRTQQEDSAVYLCASSLVGGNEQYFGPGTRLTVT.

The chain uses TRBV2 and TRBJ2-7; 7 bases match TRBD1. The ends lost 7 bases at V and 0 bases at J; junction bases unmatched: 3. Per the germline V gene, CDR1 is SNHLY and CDR2 is FYNNEI. The CDR3 is 13 residues long. The DNA of the CDR3 is TGTGCCAGCAATGACAGGGTCTCCTACGAGCAGTACTTC. It is translated as CASNDRVSYEQYF.

The chain combines TRBV19 with TRBJ1-3; TRBD1 aligns across 8 bases. V shed 6 bases, J shed 2 bases, and the junction held 3 bases outside the gene matches. The V gene's germline CDR1 is LNHDA and CDR2 SQIVND (reference sequence). The CDR3 spans 14 residues. CDR3 nucleotide sequence: TGTGCCAGTAGGATACAGGGGGCTGGAAACACCATATATTTT. Its protein product is CASRIQGAGNTIYF.

This chain links TRBV6-1 with TRBJ1-2; D gene ambiguous. This CDR3 has 15 amino acids. Germline values: CDR1 MNHNS, CDR2 SASEGT. The V end lost 8 bases, the J end lost 0 bases, and 16 bases lay between the germline ends. The CDR3 protein is CASRAEGLANYGYTF. Written as DNA, the CDR3 is TGTGCCAGCCGCGCGGAGGGCCTAGCTAACTATGGCTACACCTTC.

This chain uses TRBV5-1 with TRBJ1-5; D is uncertain. From germline, CDR1 is SGHRS and CDR2 YFSETQ. This CDR3 comprises 15 residues. Trimming cost V 1 base and J 1 base, with 9 bases left between them. CDR3 amino acids: CASSLNVGSNQPQHF. In DNA, the CDR3 is TGCGCCAGCAGCTTGAATGTGGGGAGCAATCAGCCCCAGCATTTT.

The chain combines TRBV2 with TRBJ2-3; TRBD2 matches at 13 bases. V shed 4 bases and J 5 bases; nucleotides not matched to a gene: 3. The CDR3 contains 15 residues. Per the germline V gene, CDR1 is SNHLY and CDR2 is FYNNEI. CDR3 nucleotide sequence: TGTGCCAGCAGTGCGACTAGCGGGGGGTTAGATACGCAGTATTTT. It yields the protein CASSATSGGLDTQYF. Supplemented by reference TRBV2 and TRBJ2-3, the full variable domain reads EPEVTQTPSHQVTQMGQEVILRCVPISNHLYFYWYRQILGQKVEFLVSFYNNEISEKSEIFDDQFSVERPDGSNFTLKIRSTKLEDSAMYFCASSATSGGLDTQYFGPGTRLTVL.

As concerns this clone: A read error may produce the germline difference seen at one junction end. V and J are TRBV5-1 and TRBJ1-5; D call uncertain. Germline CDR1 reads SGHRS; CDR2 reads YFSETQ. This CDR3 comprises 13 residues. The CDR3: CASRLDSNQPQHF. The CDR3 DNA reads TGCGCCAGCAGATTGGACAGCAATCAGCCCCAGCATTTT.

The gene calls are TRBV6-5 and TRBJ1-5, with 7 nucleotides matching TRBD1. Trimming cost V 5 bases and J 7 bases; bases outside gene matches: 5. Per germline, CDR1 MNHEY and CDR2 SVGAGI. The CDR3 extends over 13 amino acids. CDR3: CASSDGTAQPQHF. DNA of the CDR3: TGTGCCAGCAGTGACGGGACAGCACAGCCCCAGCATTTT.

V gene TRBV6-4 combines with J gene TRBJ1-2, with 11 bases fitting TRBD1. Per the germline V gene, CDR1 is MRHNA and CDR2 is SNTAGT. Unmatched junction bases numbered 13, after V lost 3 bases and J lost 7 bases. The CDR3 has 17 amino acids. Here the CDR3 reads CASSEIGGQGASSGYTF. DNA of the CDR3: TGTGCCAGCAGTGAAATAGGCGGACAGGGGGCTTCTAGTGGCTACACCTTC.

The CDR3: CASSFLAIQETQYF. The CDR3 nucleotides are TGTGCCAGCAGCTTCCTAGCGATACAAGAGACCCAGTACTTC. The gene calls are TRBV13 and TRBJ2-5, with TRBD2 as a possible D gene (6 bases). V dropped 3 bases and J dropped 2 bases, with 10 bases sitting between them. The CDR3 spans 14 residues. Germline V gene data show CDR1 as PRHDT and CDR2 as FYEKMQ (reference sequence).